This TCR beta chain is from a study of blood T cell repertoires in COVID-19. Study at large: PBMCs, B-cell-depleted T cells, or T cells were the source of the cDNA or gDNA that made up the material.

This CDR3 is 17 amino acids long. Trimming took 5 bases from V and 9 from J; bases not matched to a gene: 16. Looked up from germline, CDR1 is LNHDA and CDR2 is SQIVND (reference sequence). In the authors' methods: From reference gene primer amplification, estimates of nucleated cell counts were derived. Profiled with immunoSEQ multiplex PCR; TCRdb holds only in-frame clones, not every one. V and J calls and clone size are given by that table; D and trimming were obtained from the DNA. The table includes 140,000 to 150,000 clones, around 84% detected once. The receptor comes from a human donor in a cohort sampled during active COVID-19. The sample comprised peripheral blood. The chain joins TRBV19 to TRBJ2-5, with 12 nucleotides matching TRBD2. CDR3 nucleotide sequence: TGTGCCAGTAGTGCCGAACTAGCGGGGGGCTTTCGGTGGGCCCAGTACTTC. This sequence encodes CASSAELAGGFRWAQYF.